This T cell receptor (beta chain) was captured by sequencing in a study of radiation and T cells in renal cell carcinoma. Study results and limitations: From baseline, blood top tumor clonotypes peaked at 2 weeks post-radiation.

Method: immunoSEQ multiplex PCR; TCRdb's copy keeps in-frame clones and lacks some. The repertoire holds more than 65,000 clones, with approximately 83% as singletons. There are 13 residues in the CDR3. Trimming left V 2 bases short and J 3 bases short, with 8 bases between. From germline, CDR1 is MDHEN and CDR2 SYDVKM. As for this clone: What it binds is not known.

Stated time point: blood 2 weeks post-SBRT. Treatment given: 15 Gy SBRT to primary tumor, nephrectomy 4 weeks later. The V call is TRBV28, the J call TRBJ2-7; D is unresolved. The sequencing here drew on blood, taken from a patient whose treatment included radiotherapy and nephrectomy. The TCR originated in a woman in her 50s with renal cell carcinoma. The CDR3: CASSLGQHYEQYF. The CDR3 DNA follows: TGTGCCAGCAGTTTAGGCCAGCACTACGAGCAGTACTTC.